The 31 T cell receptor beta chains reported below all come from one sample, sequenced in a study of shared clonotypes between healthy human individuals. Measured with immunoSEQ multiplex PCR; TCRdb has only the in-frame clones, and not every one. In the table there are approximately 2,300,000 clones, 85% to 95% of which are singletons. Sequenced sample: naive CD4+ T cells from PBMCs. Subset defined: CD45RA+ positively selected. These receptors were taken from a man aged 18 to 29 in good health. Some clones in this sample may be carry-over from other donors' samples.

The chain carries TRBV2 and TRBJ2-4; 10 bases align to TRBD1. In germline, CDR1 is SNHLY, CDR2 FYNNEI. The CDR3 runs 14 residues. The J segment lost 9 bases and the V segment lost 8 bases, leaving 10 bases of the junction unmatched. The DNA for the CDR3 is TGTGCCAGCGTTTGGAGGGACAGGGGTGGCATTCAGTACTTC. It translates to CASVWRDRGGIQYF. The whole variable domain, remainder taken from reference TRBV2 and TRBJ2-4, is EPEVTQTPSHQVTQMGQEVILRCVPISNHLYFYWYRQILGQKVEFLVSFYNNEISEKSEIFDDQFSVERPDGSNFTLKIRSTKLEDSAMYFCASVWRDRGGIQYFGAGTRLSVL.

The chain carries TRBV6-6 and TRBJ2-7; no clear D gene. CDR3 length equals 14 residues. V lost 6 bases and J 4 bases, leaving 16 bases between the germline ends. Looked up from germline, CDR1 is MNHNY and CDR2 is SVGAGI (reference sequence). As DNA, the CDR3 is TGTGCCAGCAGAGATTCAGGATTAGAGTACGAGCAGTACTTC. This sequence encodes CASRDSGLEYEQYF.

This clone was detected only a few times. V is TRBV2 and J is TRBJ1-1; TRBD1 might be the D (6 bases). Germline assignment: CDR1 SNHLY and CDR2 FYNNEI. The CDR3 totals 12 residues. V dropped 5 bases and J dropped 7 bases, with 11 bases sitting between them. The CDR3: CASSTDSHEAFF. The CDR3 bases are TGTGCCAGCAGTACGGACAGCCATGAAGCTTTCTTT.

The chain joins TRBV5-4 to TRBJ1-2, with a possible D match to TRBD1 (5 bases). Germline values: CDR1 SGHNT, CDR2 YYREEE (reference sequence). V was clipped by 0 bases and J by 4 bases, with 10 bases between them. This CDR3 has 14 residues. DNA for the CDR3: TGTGCCAGCAGCTTGGGTAGCAGGGTCTATGGCTACACCTTC. Translation gives CASSLGSRVYGYTF. The complete variable domain, with remaining parts taken from reference TRBV5-4 and TRBJ1-2, reads ETGVTQSPTHLIKTRGQQVTLRCSSQSGHNTVSWYQQALGQGPQFIFQYYREEENGRGNFPPRFSGLQFPNYSSELNVNALELDDSALYLCASSLGSRVYGYTFGSGTRLTVV.

V usage is TRBV30 and J usage is TRBJ1-1; D not resolved. CDR1 is GTSNPN, CDR2 SVGIG, per germline (reference sequence). Deletions cut 3 bases from V and 7 bases from J, with 12 bases between. The CDR3 loop spans 12 amino acids. This CDR3 is CAWRRHNIEAFF. CDR3 nucleotide sequence: TGTGCCTGGAGACGGCATAATATTGAAGCTTTCTTT.

This clone appeared a single time. The rearrangement uses TRBV19 and TRBJ2-1; 7 nucleotides match TRBD1. CDR3 size: 17 residues. The J segment lost 6 bases and the V segment lost 7 bases, leaving 18 bases of the junction unmatched. Per germline, CDR1 LNHDA and CDR2 SQIVND (reference sequence). The CDR3 DNA sequence: TGTGCCAGTACCCCTTCCCCCCGTACAGGGGCGCGCAATGAGCAGTTCTTC. Translation gives CASTPSPRTGARNEQFF.

This sequence joins TRBV28 and TRBJ1-2; 8 nucleotides agree with TRBD1. V lost 10 bases, J lost 5 bases, and 9 bases stayed unmatched. There are 13 residues in the CDR3. Germline assignment: CDR1 MDHEN and CDR2 SYDVKM. The CDR3 loop is CATELQGGYGYTF. The CDR3 DNA reads as TGTGCCACAGAACTACAGGGGGGGTATGGCTACACCTTC.

The chain has TRBV5-4 and TRBJ2-2, with unresolved D. The V gene's germline CDR1 is SGHNT and CDR2 YYREEE (reference sequence). V lost 4 bases and J 6 bases, leaving 10 bases between the germline ends. This CDR3 is 13 amino acids long. The DNA for the CDR3 is TGTGCCAGCAGCCCCGTCGGCCCCGGGGAGCTGTTTTTT. Its protein is CASSPVGPGELFF.

In its sample, this clone was seen once. The chain is built from TRBV10-3 and TRBJ2-1; 12 nucleotides match TRBD2. CDR3 length: 16 residues. Germline CDR1 ENHRY, CDR2 SYGVKD. Germline trimming cut 6 bases from V and 8 bases from J; bases unmatched to any gene: 11. The CDR3 DNA sequence: TGTGCCATCAGGACGACTAGCGGGAGTAAGGGTCATGAGCAGTTCTTC. Its translation: CAIRTTSGSKGHEQFF.

The gene calls are TRBV29-1 and TRBJ2-7; D gene ambiguous. The CDR3 sequence is 14 residues long. The V gene's germline CDR1 is SQVTM and CDR2 ANQGSEA. The V and J ends lost 2 bases and 2 bases respectively, with 13 bases between them. In DNA, the CDR3 is TGCAGCGTTGAAATAGTAGGCAGAACCTACGAGCAGTACTTC. Translation gives CSVEIVGRTYEQYF.

The genes are TRBV7-3 and TRBJ2-1; 11 positions agree with TRBD2. This CDR3 has 15 residues. CDR1 and CDR2 (germline): SGHTA, FQGTGA. Trimming took 5 bases from V and 7 from J; bases not matched to a gene: 7. The CDR3 sequence: CASSRTSGSENEQFF. CDR3 DNA sequence: TGTGCCAGCAGCCGCACTAGCGGGAGTGAGAATGAGCAGTTCTTC.

A word on this clone: Other nucleotide sequences from this sample produce the same CDR3. The J gene is TRBJ2-3, the V gene TRBV2; TRBD1 matches at 7 bases. J was trimmed by 1 base and V by 4 bases; bases with no gene match: 2. The germline CDR1 and CDR2 sequences are SNHLY and FYNNEI. CDR3 length equals 14 residues. In DNA, the CDR3 is TGTGCCAGCAGTGTCCAGGGGGGCACAGATACGCAGTATTTT. This gives the protein CASSVQGGTDTQYF.

This rearrangement joins TRBV7-3 to TRBJ2-1; either TRBD1 or TRBD2 may fit D (5 bases each). CDR3 length: 15 amino acids. Germline CDR1 SGHTA, CDR2 FQGTGA. Trimming shortened V by 5 bases and J by 3 bases, and 14 bases separated the two germline ends. DNA for the CDR3: TGTGCCAGCAGCCCATATGGGGGTGGCTACAATGAGCAGTTCTTC. It is translated as CASSPYGGGYNEQFF.

This clone was counted a few times. This chain joins TRBV28 and TRBJ1-4, with D perhaps TRBD1 (5 bases). CDR3 length: 14 amino acids. The germline V gene has CDR1 MDHEN and CDR2 SYDVKM. Trimming cost V 3 bases and J 8 bases, with 13 bases left between them. The CDR3 DNA reads TGTGCCAGCAGTTTTGGCCAGGGCCGAGAAAAACTGTTTTTT. It is translated as CASSFGQGREKLFF. Using reference TRBV28 and TRBJ1-4 for the parts outside the CDR3, the full variable domain is DVKVTQSSRYLVKRTGEKVFLECVQDMDHENMFWYRQDPGLGLRLIYFSYDVKMKEKGDIPEGYSVSREKKERFSLILESASTNQTSMYLCASSFGQGREKLFFGSGTQLSVL.

V is TRBV28 and J is TRBJ2-5, with no clear D. Germline V gene sequence: CDR1 MDHEN, CDR2 SYDVKM. Between the trimmed V and J ends, which lost 3 bases and 5 bases, there was a span of 7 bases. CDR3 length: 12 residues. The CDR3 here is CASSFLKETQYF. CDR3 sequence (DNA): TGTGCCAGCAGTTTCCTTAAGGAGACCCAGTACTTC.

The gene calls are TRBV7-6 and TRBJ2-3; possibly TRBD1 for D (6 bases). CDR3 length: 14 residues. Trimming cost V 7 bases and J 0 bases, with 11 bases left between them. CDR1 SGHVS and CDR2 FNYEAQ come from the germline V gene. This CDR3 reads CASTEGVSTDTQYF. The DNA of the CDR3 is TGTGCCAGCACCGAGGGGGTTAGCACAGATACGCAGTATTTT.

This clone was observed a single time. V is TRBV29-1 and J is TRBJ1-1; tentative D call: TRBD1 (6 bases). Germline V gene lookup returns CDR1 SQVTM and CDR2 ANQGSEA. Trimming stripped 6 bases from V and 6 bases from J, with 23 bases between. The CDR3 consists of 15 residues. CDR3 sequence: CSVGEGRGIRAEAFF. The CDR3 DNA reads TGCAGCGTGGGCGAGGGCAGGGGTATTCGCGCTGAAGCTTTCTTT.

A single count supports this clone. This chain connects TRBV7-2 to TRBJ2-2, with 13 bases matching TRBD2. V lost 5 bases and J lost 1; bases outside the gene matches: 1. CDR3 length equals 16 residues. Per the germline V gene, CDR1 is SGHTA and CDR2 is FQGNSA. The CDR3 coding sequence is TGTGCCAGCAGCCGACTAGCGGGAGGGAACACCGGGGAGCTGTTTTTT. It codes for CASSRLAGGNTGELFF.

V is TRBV7-3 and J is TRBJ1-2; 11 positions agree with TRBD1. The V and J ends lost 2 bases and 4 bases, in that order; junction bases with no gene match: 6. The germline V gene encodes CDR1 SGHTA and CDR2 FQGTGA. The CDR3 contains 16 residues. This CDR3 is CASSLDGTGGTYGYTF. In DNA form, the CDR3 reads TGTGCCAGCAGCTTAGACGGGACAGGGGGGACCTATGGCTACACCTTC.

The chain joins TRBV7-9 to TRBJ2-3; D perhaps matches TRBD2 (5 bases). This CDR3 has 17 amino acids. From germline, CDR1 is SEHNR and CDR2 FQNEAQ (reference sequence). Trimming pared 1 base from V and 0 bases from J, leaving 14 bases between. The CDR3 loop is CASSLDLRGTSTDTQYF. In DNA, the CDR3 is TGTGCCAGCAGCTTAGATTTACGGGGAACTAGCACAGATACGCAGTATTTT.

The rearrangement uses TRBV12-5 and TRBJ2-1; 7 bases are a match to TRBD2. J lost 5 bases, V lost 3 bases, and 13 bases had no gene match. CDR1 and CDR2 (germline): LGHNT, FRNRAP. CDR3 length: 17 residues. CDR3 sequence: CASGLFAGGTTNNEQFF. CDR3 nucleotide sequence: TGTGCTAGTGGTTTATTCGCGGGCGGGACTACTAACAATGAGCAGTTCTTC.

This sequence joins TRBV4-1 and TRBJ1-2, with D possibly matching TRBD1 (5 bases). The CDR3 covers 15 residues. The V and J ends lost 0 bases and 4 bases respectively, with 12 bases between them. The germline CDR1 and CDR2 sequences are MGHRA and YSYEKL. CDR3: CASSQEGADPYGYTF. The CDR3 DNA is TGCGCCAGCAGCCAAGAAGGGGCAGACCCCTATGGCTACACCTTC.

This chain joins TRBV9 and TRBJ2-3; 8 bases align to TRBD1. The CDR3 has 15 amino acids. V dropped 3 bases and J dropped 1; count of bases not matched to a gene: 4. Germline CDR1 is SGDLS and CDR2 is YYNGEE. The CDR3 DNA follows: TGTGCCAGCAGCGCTACAGGGGGAGGCACAGATACGCAGTATTTT. Translation: CASSATGGGTDTQYF.

The genes are TRBV15 and TRBJ2-5; D uncertain. With 1 base removed from V and 3 bases from J, the gap between germline ends came to 9 bases. Germline V gene lookup returns CDR1 LNHNV and CDR2 YYDKDF (reference sequence). The CDR3 runs 14 residues. Written as DNA, the CDR3 is TGTGCCACCAGCAGAGGCCTATATAAAGAGACCCAGTACTTC. It translates to CATSRGLYKETQYF. Drawing the rest from reference TRBV15 and TRBJ2-5, the complete variable domain is DAMVIQNPRYQVTQFGKPVTLSCSQTLNHNVMYWYQQKSSQAPKLLFHYYDKDFNNEADTPDNFQSRRPNTSFCFLDIRSPGLGDTAMYLCATSRGLYKETQYFGPGTRLLVL.

The chain carries TRBV30 and TRBJ2-6, with 9 bases identical to TRBD1. The CDR3 is 15 amino acids. With V trimmed by 3 bases and J by 0 bases, 0 bases remained unmatched. Germline V gives CDR1 GTSNPN, CDR2 SVGIG (reference sequence). The CDR3 DNA reads TGTGCCTGGAGGGGACAGGGCTCTGGGGCCAACGTCCTGACTTTC. Its translation: CAWRGQGSGANVLTF.

V is TRBV19 and J is TRBJ1-1, with D uncertain. V lost 5 bases, J lost 5 bases, and 9 bases lay in between. Germline loops: CDR1 LNHDA, CDR2 SQIVND (reference sequence). The CDR3 contains 12 residues. CDR3 loop: CASSLRETEAFF. For the CDR3, the DNA is TGTGCCAGTAGTCTGAGAGAAACTGAAGCTTTCTTT.

V and J are TRBV7-8 and TRBJ2-7; 14 bases map to TRBD2. Germline CDR1 reads SGHVS; CDR2 reads FQNEAQ. V was pared by 5 bases and J by 1 base, with 13 bases of the junction left unmatched. CDR3 length: 19 residues. Written as DNA, the CDR3 is TGTGCCAGCAGCCTCCCGGGACTAGCGGGAGCCCGCCTTTCCTACGAGCAGTACTTC. Its translation is CASSLPGLAGARLSYEQYF.

V is TRBV5-1 and J is TRBJ1-2; D might be TRBD1 (5 bases). The CDR3 is made up of 15 amino acids. Germline V gene data show CDR1 as SGHRS and CDR2 as YFSETQ. V was cut by 1 base and J by 8 bases, with 18 bases left in between. CDR3 coding DNA: TGCGCCAGCAGCTTGCTGCAGGGTGAGGGTAAGGGCTACACCTTC. Its protein is CASSLLQGEGKGYTF.

The rearrangement links TRBV27 to TRBJ2-7; maybe TRBD1 (5 bases). The CDR3 totals 14 residues. CDR1 and CDR2 from the germline V gene are MNHEY and SMNVEV (reference sequence). V was cut by 3 bases and J by 6 bases, with 15 bases left in between. The CDR3 loop is CASSFAGRAGEQYF. DNA of the CDR3: TGTGCCAGCAGTTTCGCCGGCAGGGCTGGCGAGCAGTACTTC.

The V call is TRBV7-9, the J call TRBJ2-7, with D perhaps matching TRBD1 or TRBD2 (5 bases each). Trimming stripped 2 bases from V and 5 bases from J, with 13 bases between. This CDR3 region has 14 residues. Per the germline V gene, CDR1 is SEHNR and CDR2 is FQNEAQ (reference sequence). CDR3 sequence reads: CASSLMGVRDEQYF. The CDR3, as DNA: TGTGCCAGCAGCTTAATGGGGGTTCGGGACGAGCAGTACTTC.

Comments on this clone: This sample also contains other DNA sequences that code for the same CDR3. The chain links TRBV6-1 to TRBJ1-2; no clear D gene. Trimming removed 1 base from V and 8 bases from J, with 11 bases in between. This CDR3 spans 13 amino acids. Germline CDR1 MNHNS, CDR2 SASEGT. This chain's CDR3 is CASSEVRERGYTF. CDR3 nucleotide sequence: TGTGCCAGCAGTGAAGTTCGTGAGAGAGGCTACACCTTC.